This T cell receptor (beta chain) was documented in a study of blood T cell repertoires in COVID-19. Across the study: Acute and convalescent COVID-19 samples came from the United States, Italy and Spain. T cells, B-cell-depleted T cells, or PBMCs provided the cDNA or gDNA that served as material.

This CDR3 has 13 residues. The germline gives CDR1 SGHNT, CDR2 YENEEA. V was shortened by 5 bases and J by 11 bases, with 18 bases between the two germline ends. How the authors handled the data: The authors estimated nucleated cell counts from reference gene primer amplification. Assay: immunoSEQ multiplex PCR; the TCRdb copy retains only in-frame clones and omits some. The DNA gave D and trimming, while V, J and clone size come from that table. The sample carries 350,000 to 500,000 clones, around nine tenths recorded once. J is TRBJ1-1 and V is TRBV11-3; D perhaps matches TRBD1 (6 bases). Sequencing was performed on peripheral blood. The sequence was obtained from a man younger than 35 with COVID-19, enrolled during active disease. CDR3 sequence: CASSPGGRGRAFF. CDR3 coding DNA: TGTGCCAGCAGCCCTGGGGGCAGGGGTAGGGCTTTCTTT.